Described below is a single T cell receptor beta chain sequence and its context. The germline CDR1 and CDR2 sequences are SGHTA and FQGNSA. CDR3 length: 13 residues. V was shortened by 3 bases and J by 5 bases, with 10 bases between the two germline ends. For TCRbeta, the library was prepared with unique molecular identifiers. Each CDR3 protein is one row after TCRdb ran MiXCR on the PCR reads. The profile covers approximately 420,000 distinct CDR3 sequences, with about 11% appearing a single time and roughly 6% taken by the ten largest. The data were obtained in a study of T-cell reconstitution after alpha-beta-depleted transplantation in children.

The chain carries TRBV7-2 and TRBJ2-5; a weak D match, TRBD2 (6 bases). The clonotype comes from a human donor who donated a stem cell graft to a child with acute myeloid leukemia. The specimen was PBMCs from the stem cell graft donor, collected from the stem cell graft. The CDR3 coding sequence is TGTGCCAGCAGCTTCTCGGCGGGGGAGACCCAGTACTTC. Protein product: CASSFSAGETQYF.